This T cell receptor beta chain was observed in a study of T-cell memory formation after mild COVID-19. In its sample, this clonotype was seen a few times. After removal of 5 bases from V and 11 bases from J, the junction contained 7 bases not matched to a gene. This CDR3 contains 12 residues. Germline values: CDR1 SGHRS, CDR2 YFSETQ. TCRdb itself ran the 5' RACE reads through MiXCR, one entry per CDR3 protein. There are roughly 160,000 distinct CDR3 sequences in the sample; 11% occur only once, and roughly 3.8% lies in the top ten. What was sequenced was PBMCs or a T cell subset sorted from them (not recorded which). The source is a man aged 18 to 30 who had mild COVID-19 (a few samples of this study predate the infection). Cell type and time point are not known. The rearrangement links TRBV5-1 to TRBJ2-1; 7 nucleotides agree with TRBD1. In nucleotides, the CDR3 is TGCGCCAGCAGGAACAGGGGACCGAAGCAGTTCTTC. Protein product: CASRNRGPKQFF.